This T cell receptor (beta chain) is from a study of radiation and T cells in renal cell carcinoma. Profiling relied on immunoSEQ multiplex PCR, and the TCRdb table lists in-frame clones only, not all of them. The sample includes 130,000 to 150,000 clones, about 88% of them seen just once. Specified time point: baseline pretreatment blood. As for treatment: 15 Gy SBRT to primary tumor, nephrectomy 4 weeks later. CDR1 is MNHNY and CDR2 is SVGAGI in the germline V gene (reference sequence). The CDR3 contains 13 residues. The J segment lost 5 bases and the V segment lost 2 bases, leaving 2 bases of the junction unmatched.

Sequencing used blood, obtained from a patient whose treatment included radiotherapy and nephrectomy. The chain combines TRBV6-6 with TRBJ2-5; 7 nucleotides align to TRBD1. This sequence originates from a woman aged 45-60 years with renal cell carcinoma. DNA of the CDR3: TGTGCCAGCAGTTACGCCAGGGGGGAGACCCAGTACTTC. Translation gives CASSYARGETQYF.